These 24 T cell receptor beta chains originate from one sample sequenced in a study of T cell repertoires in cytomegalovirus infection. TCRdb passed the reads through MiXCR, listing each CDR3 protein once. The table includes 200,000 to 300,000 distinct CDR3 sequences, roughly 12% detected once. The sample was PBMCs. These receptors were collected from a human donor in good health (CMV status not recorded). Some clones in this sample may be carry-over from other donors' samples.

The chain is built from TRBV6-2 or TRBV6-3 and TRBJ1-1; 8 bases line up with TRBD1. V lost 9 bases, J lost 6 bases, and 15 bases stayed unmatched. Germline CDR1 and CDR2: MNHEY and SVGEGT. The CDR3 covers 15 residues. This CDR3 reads CASITDRAVGAEAFF. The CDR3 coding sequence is TGTGCCAGTATAACGGACAGGGCCGTCGGGGCTGAAGCTTTCTTT.

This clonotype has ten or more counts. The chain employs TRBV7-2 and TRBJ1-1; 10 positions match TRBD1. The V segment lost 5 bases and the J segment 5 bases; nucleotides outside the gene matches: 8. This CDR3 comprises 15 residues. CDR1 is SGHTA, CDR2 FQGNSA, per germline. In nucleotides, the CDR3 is TGTGCCAGCAGCGAAGGGGGACAGGGGAGGACTGAAGCTTTCTTT. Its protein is CASSEGGQGRTEAFF.

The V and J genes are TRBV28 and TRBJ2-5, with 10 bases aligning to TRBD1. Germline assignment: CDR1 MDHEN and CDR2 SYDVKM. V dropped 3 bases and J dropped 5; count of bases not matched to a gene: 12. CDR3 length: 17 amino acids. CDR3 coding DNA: TGTGCCAGCAGTTTGGGAATGACAGGGGGCAATTTGGAGACCCAGTACTTC. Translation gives CASSLGMTGGNLETQYF.

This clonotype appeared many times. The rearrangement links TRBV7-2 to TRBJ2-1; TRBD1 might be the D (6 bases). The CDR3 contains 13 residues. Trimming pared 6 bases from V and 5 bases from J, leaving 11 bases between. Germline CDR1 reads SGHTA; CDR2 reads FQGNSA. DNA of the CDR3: TGTGCCAGCAGTTGGGGGCTTAACAATGAGCAGTTCTTC. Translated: CASSWGLNNEQFF.

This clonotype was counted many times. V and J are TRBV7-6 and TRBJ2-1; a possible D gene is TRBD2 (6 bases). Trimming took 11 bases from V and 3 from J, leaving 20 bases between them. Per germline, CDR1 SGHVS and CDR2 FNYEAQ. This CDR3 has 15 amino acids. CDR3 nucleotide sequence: TGTGCCGGGGGGATCGGGGCAGCGGGCTACAATGAGCAGTTCTTC. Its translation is CAGGIGAAGYNEQFF. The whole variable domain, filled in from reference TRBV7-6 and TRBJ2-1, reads GAGVSQSPRYKVTKRGQDVALRCDPISGHVSLYWYRQALGQGPEFLTYFNYEAQQDKSGLPNDRFSAERPEGSISTLTIQRTEQRDSAMYRCAGGIGAAGYNEQFFGPGTRLTVL.

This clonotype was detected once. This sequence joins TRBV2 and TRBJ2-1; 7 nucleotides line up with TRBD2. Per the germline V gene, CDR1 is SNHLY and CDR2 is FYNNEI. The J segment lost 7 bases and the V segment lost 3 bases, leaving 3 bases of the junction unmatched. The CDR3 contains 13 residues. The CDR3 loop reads CASSDGLGNEQFF. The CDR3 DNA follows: TGTGCCAGCAGTGACGGACTAGGAAATGAGCAGTTCTTC. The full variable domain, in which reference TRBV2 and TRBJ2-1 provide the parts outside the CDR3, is EPEVTQTPSHQVTQMGQEVILRCVPISNHLYFYWYRQILGQKVEFLVSFYNNEISEKSEIFDDQFSVERPDGSNFTLKIRSTKLEDSAMYFCASSDGLGNEQFFGPGTRLTVL.

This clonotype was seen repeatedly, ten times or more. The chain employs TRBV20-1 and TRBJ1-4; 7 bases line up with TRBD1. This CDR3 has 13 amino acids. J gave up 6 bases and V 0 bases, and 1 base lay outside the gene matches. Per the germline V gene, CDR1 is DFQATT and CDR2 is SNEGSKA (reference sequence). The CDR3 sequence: CSAREGGDEKLFF. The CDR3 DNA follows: TGCAGTGCTAGAGAAGGGGGCGATGAAAAACTGTTTTTT.

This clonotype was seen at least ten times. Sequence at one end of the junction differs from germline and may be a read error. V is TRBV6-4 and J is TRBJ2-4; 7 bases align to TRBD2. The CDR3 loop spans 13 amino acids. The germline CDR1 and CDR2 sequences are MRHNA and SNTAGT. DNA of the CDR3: TGCCTGAGGACTAGTCGGGTAGTAGACATTCAGTACTTC. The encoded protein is CLRTSRVVDIQYF.

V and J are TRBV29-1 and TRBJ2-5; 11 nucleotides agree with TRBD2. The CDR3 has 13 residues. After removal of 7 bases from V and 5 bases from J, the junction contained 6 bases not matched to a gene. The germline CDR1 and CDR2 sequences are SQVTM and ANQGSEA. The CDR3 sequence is CSATTSGEETQYF. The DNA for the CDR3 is TGCAGCGCCACGACTAGCGGGGAGGAGACCCAGTACTTC.

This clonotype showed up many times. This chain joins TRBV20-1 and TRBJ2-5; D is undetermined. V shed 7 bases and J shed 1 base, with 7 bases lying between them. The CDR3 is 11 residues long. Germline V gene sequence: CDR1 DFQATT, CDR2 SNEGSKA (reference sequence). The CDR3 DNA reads TGCAGTGGGTCAGTCCAAGAGACCCAGTACTTC. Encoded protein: CSGSVQETQYF.

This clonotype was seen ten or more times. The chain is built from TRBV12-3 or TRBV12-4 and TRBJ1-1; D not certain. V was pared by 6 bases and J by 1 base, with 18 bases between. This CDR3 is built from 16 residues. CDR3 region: CASRAPSRAPNTEAFF. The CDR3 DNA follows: TGTGCCAGCAGGGCCCCCAGCCGGGCCCCGAACACTGAAGCTTTCTTT.

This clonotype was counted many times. CDR3 in amino acids: CASSLRLADYEQYF. The CDR3 coding sequence is TGTGCCAGCAGCCTAAGACTAGCGGACTACGAGCAGTACTTC. The chain employs TRBV7-2 and TRBJ2-7, with 9 nucleotides matching TRBD2. The germline V gene has CDR1 SGHTA and CDR2 FQGNSA. The junction had 5 bases not matched to a gene; V was cut back by 5 bases and J by 3 bases. The CDR3 length is 14 residues.

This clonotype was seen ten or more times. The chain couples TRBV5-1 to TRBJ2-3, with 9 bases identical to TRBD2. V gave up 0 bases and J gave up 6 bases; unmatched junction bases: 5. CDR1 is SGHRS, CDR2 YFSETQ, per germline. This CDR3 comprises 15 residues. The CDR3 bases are TGCGCCAGCAGCTTGGGACTAGCGGTCGGGGATACGCAGTATTTT. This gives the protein CASSLGLAVGDTQYF.

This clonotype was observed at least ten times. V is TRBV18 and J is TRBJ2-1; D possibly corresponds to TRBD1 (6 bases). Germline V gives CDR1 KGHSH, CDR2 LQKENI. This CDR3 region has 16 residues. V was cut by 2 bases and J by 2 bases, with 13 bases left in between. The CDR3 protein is CASSPTTGQTYNEQFF. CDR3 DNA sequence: TGTGCCAGCTCACCAACTACAGGGCAGACCTACAATGAGCAGTTCTTC.

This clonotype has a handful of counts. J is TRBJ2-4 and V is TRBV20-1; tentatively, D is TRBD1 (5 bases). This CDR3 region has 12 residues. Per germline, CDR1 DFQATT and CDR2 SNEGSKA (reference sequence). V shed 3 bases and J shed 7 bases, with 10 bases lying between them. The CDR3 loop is CSASLQGNIQYF. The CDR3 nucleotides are TGCAGTGCTAGTCTTCAGGGTAACATTCAGTACTTC.

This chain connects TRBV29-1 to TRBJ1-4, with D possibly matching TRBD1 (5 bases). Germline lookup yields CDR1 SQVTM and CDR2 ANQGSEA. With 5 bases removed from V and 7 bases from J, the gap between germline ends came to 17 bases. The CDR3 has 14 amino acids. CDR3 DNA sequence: TGCAGCGTTAGCATGGGGGGGAGCCGTGAAAAACTGTTTTTT. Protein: CSVSMGGSREKLFF.

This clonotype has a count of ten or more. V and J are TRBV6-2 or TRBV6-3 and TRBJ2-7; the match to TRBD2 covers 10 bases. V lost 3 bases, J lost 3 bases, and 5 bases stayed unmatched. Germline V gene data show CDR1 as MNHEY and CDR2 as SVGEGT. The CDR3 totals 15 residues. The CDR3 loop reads CASSYEASGGYEQYF. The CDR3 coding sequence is TGTGCCAGCAGTTATGAGGCTAGCGGGGGCTACGAGCAGTACTTC.

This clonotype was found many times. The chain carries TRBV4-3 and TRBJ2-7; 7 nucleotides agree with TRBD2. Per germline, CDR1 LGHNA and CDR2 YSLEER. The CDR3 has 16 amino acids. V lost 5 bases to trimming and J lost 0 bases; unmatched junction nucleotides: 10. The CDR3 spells CASSLQLASSSYEQYF. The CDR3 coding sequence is TGCGCCAGCAGCTTACAACTAGCGTCAAGCTCCTACGAGCAGTACTTC.

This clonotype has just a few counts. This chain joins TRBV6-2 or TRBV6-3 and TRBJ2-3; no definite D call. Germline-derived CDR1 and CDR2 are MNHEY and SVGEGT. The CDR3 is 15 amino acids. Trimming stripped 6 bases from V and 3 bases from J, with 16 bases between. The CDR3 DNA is TGTGCCAGCAGCCCGAGGACCTTACAGACAGATACGCAGTATTTT. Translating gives CASSPRTLQTDTQYF.

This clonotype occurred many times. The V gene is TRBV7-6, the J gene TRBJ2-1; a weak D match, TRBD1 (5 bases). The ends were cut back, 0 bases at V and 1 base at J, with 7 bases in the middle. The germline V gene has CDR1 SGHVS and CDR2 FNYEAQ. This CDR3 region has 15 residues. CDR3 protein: CASSLAGASYNEQFF. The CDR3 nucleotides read TGTGCCAGCAGCTTAGCAGGGGCTTCCTACAATGAGCAGTTCTTC.

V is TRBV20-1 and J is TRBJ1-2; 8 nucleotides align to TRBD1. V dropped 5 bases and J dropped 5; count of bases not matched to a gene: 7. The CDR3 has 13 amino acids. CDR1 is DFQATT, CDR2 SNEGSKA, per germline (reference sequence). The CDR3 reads CSAPPDRGYGYTF. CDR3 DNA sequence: TGCAGTGCTCCCCCCGACAGGGGTTATGGCTACACCTTC.

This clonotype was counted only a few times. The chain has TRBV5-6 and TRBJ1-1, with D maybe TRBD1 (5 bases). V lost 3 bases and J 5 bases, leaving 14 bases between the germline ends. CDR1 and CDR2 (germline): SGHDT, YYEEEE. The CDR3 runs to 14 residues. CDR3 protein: CASSSGTYRTEAFF. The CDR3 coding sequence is TGTGCCAGCAGCTCCGGGACCTACAGGACTGAAGCTTTCTTT.

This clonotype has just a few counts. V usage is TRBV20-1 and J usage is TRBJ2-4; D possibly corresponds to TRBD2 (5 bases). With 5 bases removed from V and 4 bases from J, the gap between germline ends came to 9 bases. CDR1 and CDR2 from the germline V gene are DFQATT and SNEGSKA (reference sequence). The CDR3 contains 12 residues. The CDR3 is CSAREGKNIQYF. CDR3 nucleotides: TGCAGTGCTCGGGAAGGGAAAAACATTCAGTACTTC.

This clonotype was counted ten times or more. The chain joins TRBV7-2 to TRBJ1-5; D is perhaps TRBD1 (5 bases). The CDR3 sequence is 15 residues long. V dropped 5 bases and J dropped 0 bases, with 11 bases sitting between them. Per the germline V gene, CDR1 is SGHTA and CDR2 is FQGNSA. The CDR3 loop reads CASSLGGVSNQPQHF. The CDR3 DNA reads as TGTGCCAGCAGCCTCGGGGGGGTTAGCAATCAGCCCCAGCATTTT.